The rows below give T cell receptor beta chains drawn from one sample of a study of blood T cell repertoires in COVID-19. Profiled with immunoSEQ multiplex PCR; TCRdb holds only in-frame clones, not every one. The sample yields 65,000 to 95,000 clones, around 81% seen once. Sequencing was performed on peripheral blood. These TCRs come from a human donor in a cohort sampled during active COVID-19. CDR3s include the opening cysteine and the closing phenylalanine or tryptophan. Each record gives: J gene, CDR3 length, V gene, CDR3 protein.

j_gene: TRBJ2-2
len: 14
v_gene: TRBV6-4
CDR3aa: CASRVTGIGGELFF

j_gene: TRBJ2-6
len: 18
v_gene: TRBV7-9
CDR3aa: CASSRDETGGAGANVLTF

j_gene: TRBJ2-1
len: 15
v_gene: TRBV2
CDR3aa: CASVMGQGARNEQFF

j_gene: TRBJ1-6
len: 17
v_gene: TRBV7-2
CDR3aa: CASSAFSGSSYNSPLHF

j_gene: TRBJ2-3
len: 15
v_gene: TRBV3-1/TRBV3-2
CDR3aa: CASSPTSGSTDTQYF

j_gene: TRBJ2-5
len: 16
v_gene: TRBV28
CDR3aa: CASSFPGSSYEETQYF

j_gene: TRBJ1-5
len: 14
v_gene: TRBV11-2
CDR3aa: CASSRAGYNQPQHF

j_gene: TRBJ1-2
len: 14
v_gene: TRBV24-1
CDR3aa: CATSDLTGGNGYTF

j_gene: TRBJ2-3
len: 14
v_gene: TRBV5-1
CDR3aa: CASNGWASTDTQYF

j_gene: TRBJ2-3
len: 12
v_gene: TRBV30
CDR3aa: CAWSRRGDTQYF

j_gene: TRBJ1-1
len: 11
v_gene: TRBV19
CDR3aa: CASSEAGRAFF

j_gene: TRBJ1-5
len: 15
v_gene: TRBV30
CDR3aa: CAWSPWGVSNQPQHF

j_gene: TRBJ1-1
len: 16
v_gene: TRBV13
CDR3aa: CASSPRTALMNTEAFF

j_gene: TRBJ2-3
len: 13
v_gene: TRBV19
CDR3aa: CASSIGITDTQYF

j_gene: TRBJ1-2
len: 15
v_gene: TRBV6-2/TRBV6-3
CDR3aa: CASSSLGQGMDGYTF

j_gene: TRBJ2-7
len: 13
v_gene: TRBV5-5
CDR3aa: CASSFGGDYEQYF

j_gene: TRBJ1-3
len: 15
v_gene: TRBV9
CDR3aa: CASSVAGSSGNTIYF

j_gene: TRBJ2-5
len: 13
v_gene: TRBV5-6
CDR3aa: CASSWTREETQYF

j_gene: TRBJ1-1
len: 15
v_gene: TRBV5-1
CDR3aa: CASSPNRGMNTEAFF

j_gene: TRBJ1-6
len: 17
v_gene: TRBV9
CDR3aa: CASSGGPTSSYNSPLHF

j_gene: TRBJ2-5
len: 15
v_gene: TRBV7-2
CDR3aa: CASSPGFIEQETQYF

j_gene: TRBJ1-5
len: 14
v_gene: TRBV2
CDR3aa: CASSAEASNQPQHF

j_gene: TRBJ2-1
len: 15
v_gene: TRBV18
CDR3aa: CASSHRTSAYNEQFF

j_gene: TRBJ1-1
len: 12
v_gene: TRBV7-9
CDR3aa: CASSLVVTEAFF

j_gene: TRBJ1-3
len: 14
v_gene: TRBV29-1
CDR3aa: CSVAGGSSGNTIYF

j_gene: TRBJ1-2
len: 14
v_gene: TRBV3-1/TRBV3-2
CDR3aa: CASRATGGEYGYTF

j_gene: TRBJ1-4
len: 14
v_gene: TRBV10-1
CDR3aa: CASSDEGTREKLFF

j_gene: TRBJ2-5
len: 14
v_gene: TRBV6-4
CDR3aa: CASSDRLPFGTQYF

j_gene: TRBJ2-1
len: 15
v_gene: TRBV11-2
CDR3aa: CASSLDNALGGEQFF

j_gene: TRBJ2-3
len: 15
v_gene: TRBV19
CDR3aa: CASRSTSGGTDTQYF

j_gene: TRBJ1-2
len: 14
v_gene: TRBV7-9
CDR3aa: CASSPGTVNYGYTF

j_gene: TRBJ1-2
len: 13
v_gene: TRBV10-3
CDR3aa: CAISREEGYGYTF

j_gene: TRBJ2-2
len: 15
v_gene: TRBV18
CDR3aa: CASSQRQGNTGELFF

j_gene: TRBJ1-1
len: 15
v_gene: TRBV18
CDR3aa: CASSPQGASDTEAFF

j_gene: TRBJ2-1
len: 15
v_gene: TRBV11-3
CDR3aa: CASRPAPGAYNEQFF

j_gene: TRBJ2-1
len: 16
v_gene: TRBV5-6
CDR3aa: CASSLNLGAGTSEQFF

j_gene: TRBJ2-7
len: 14
v_gene: TRBV5-1
CDR3aa: CASSEETGFHEQYF

j_gene: TRBJ1-2
len: 12
v_gene: TRBV28
CDR3aa: CAIKTGSYGYTF

j_gene: TRBJ2-3
len: 15
v_gene: TRBV24-1
CDR3aa: CATSEGGQGLDTQYF

j_gene: TRBJ1-1
len: 15
v_gene: TRBV19
CDR3aa: CASRSITGVRTEAFF

j_gene: TRBJ1-4
len: 11
v_gene: TRBV12-3/TRBV12-4
CDR3aa: CASKRNEKLFF

j_gene: TRBJ2-1
len: 20
v_gene: TRBV24-1
CDR3aa: CATSDPGTGKLLSSYNEQFF